This TCR beta chain was obtained from a study of Graves' ophthalmopathy and Graves' hyperthyroidism. This clonotype has ten or more counts. Amplification targeted the TCR beta CDR3 regions, with RNA transcripts as the source material. HTBI primers served in a first-round RT-PCR, which a second-round multiplex PCR followed. TCRdb passed the multiplex PCR reads through MiXCR, listing each CDR3 protein once. The table lists 600,000 to 950,000 distinct CDR3 sequences, 40% of them singletons. There are 18 residues in the CDR3. Germline values: CDR1 SQVTM, CDR2 ANQGSEA. Between the trimmed V and J ends, which lost 0 bases and 1 base, there was a span of 16 bases.

The sequence derives from an adult man with Graves' ophthalmopathy. The J gene is TRBJ2-6, the V gene TRBV29-1; D not resolved. The sequenced sample consisted of peripheral blood. CDR3 DNA sequence: TGCAGCGTTGAAGATTGGGCTGGGCCTGGTTCTGGGGCCAACGTCCTGACTTTC. Protein sequence: CSVEDWAGPGSGANVLTF.